This T cell receptor (beta chain) was sequenced for a study of T cell changes during pregnancy in multiple sclerosis. This CDR3 spans 14 amino acids. Trimming pared 4 bases from V and 0 bases from J, leaving 10 bases between. Per germline, CDR1 MNHEY and CDR2 SMNVEV (reference sequence). This clone has a single count. The data were produced by immunoSEQ multiplex PCR, yet TCRdb's version contains in-frame clones alone and is incomplete. The repertoire holds about 130,000 clones, about 96% seen once, with more than 0.4% in the top ten. This clonotype was sampled from a female donor with multiple sclerosis, enrolled in a pregnancy study. This sequence joins TRBV27 and TRBJ2-7; possibly TRBD2 for D (5 bases). The material was peripheral blood, obtained after pregnancy. CDR3: CASSWTYLSYEQYF. The DNA for the CDR3 is TGTGCCAGCAGTTGGACTTACCTCTCCTACGAGCAGTACTTC.